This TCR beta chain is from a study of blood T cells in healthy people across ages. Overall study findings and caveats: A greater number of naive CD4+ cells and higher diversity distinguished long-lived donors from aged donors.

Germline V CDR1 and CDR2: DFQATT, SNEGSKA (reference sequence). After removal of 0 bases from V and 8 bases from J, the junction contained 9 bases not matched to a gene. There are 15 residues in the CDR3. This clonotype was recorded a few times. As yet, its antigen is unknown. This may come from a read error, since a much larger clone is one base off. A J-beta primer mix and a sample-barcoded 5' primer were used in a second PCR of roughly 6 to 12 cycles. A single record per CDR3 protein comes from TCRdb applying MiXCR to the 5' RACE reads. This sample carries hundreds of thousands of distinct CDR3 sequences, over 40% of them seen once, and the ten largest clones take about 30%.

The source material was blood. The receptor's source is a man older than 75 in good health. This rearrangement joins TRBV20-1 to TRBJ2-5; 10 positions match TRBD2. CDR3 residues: CSARDPGTSESTQYF. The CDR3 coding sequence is TGCAGTGCTAGAGACCCCGGGACTAGCGAGAGTACCCAGTACTTC.